The following is a T cell receptor (beta chain) sequence with its context. Its recognized antigen is unknown. Nothing much larger sits one base from this clone, and base qualities are not available. Collaborating institutions collected whole blood in K2EDTA tubes following their own protocols. For TCRbeta analysis, collaborators shipped samples in one of three forms: frozen whole blood, isolated PBMCs, or DNA extracted from either of those sample types. The data were obtained in a study of blood T cell repertoires in COVID-19 (TCRdb year 2020). For the study in its entirety: The collaborator samples originated in the United States, Italy and Spain and spanned the acute and convalescent phases of COVID-19. The sample metadata nearly always contained a de-identified subject ID, COVID-19 status, age in years and sex. HLA class I and class II types, where available, came from metadata supplied by the sample provider rather than from assay-based typing. A freely available public database, intended as a resource for researchers studying the immune response to SARS-CoV-2, is where the repertoires were released. The samples were drawn from two sources: the first 160 participants of the ongoing ImmuneRACE study, and 950 to 1,500 subjects contributed by 6 global collaborators. The material from the prospective study consisted of cDNA or gDNA derived from T cells, B-cell-depleted T cells, or PBMCs. Subjects who had been exposed to COVID-19, were actively infected with it, or had recovered from it provided the deeply sampled blood TCRbeta repertoires that made up the dataset.

TCRbeta CDR3 regions were amplified from genomic DNA using the immunoSEQ Assay, a bias-controlled multiplex PCR. The paper's processing steps were these. The number of nucleated cells in each sample was estimated by amplification of reference gene primers within the assay. To quantify the absolute abundance of each unique TCRbeta CDR3 rearrangement, sequence reads were collapsed and filtered. For each sample, productive Simpson clonality was calculated as the square root of Simpson's diversity index over productive rearrangements. The table comes from immuneACCESS by way of TCRdb, which keeps in-frame sequences with V and J called. Part of the clones is missing from these tables; in studies checked, under half for an unresolved V gene and the rest for unknown reasons. The V and J calls and clone size are taken from that table; D and trimming were inferred from the DNA. This sample holds approximately 61,000 clones; around 77% were observed only once. The top ten clones comprise roughly a fifth of the sample.

Overall study results and their limits: Clinical and demographic metadata were provided uncurated, with the amount varying by source and participant.

The sample comprised peripheral blood. The clonotype was recovered from a man older than 75 with active or convalescent COVID-19.

CDR3 loop: CASSVSPPSTSGRVDEQFF. The sequence in DNA is TGTGCCAGCAGCGTAAGTCCCCCATCGACTAGCGGGAGGGTGGATGAGCAGTTCTTC. The chain is assembled from TRBV9 and TRBJ2-1; 14 of the junction bases match TRBD2. From the germline V gene, CDR1 is SGDLS and CDR2 is YYNGEE. After removal of 1 base from V and 8 bases from J, the junction retains 14 bases not matched to a gene. From the cysteine up to the phenylalanine, the CDR3 has a length of 19 residues. CDR3 DNA only is kept here, 57 bases in frame from base 1.